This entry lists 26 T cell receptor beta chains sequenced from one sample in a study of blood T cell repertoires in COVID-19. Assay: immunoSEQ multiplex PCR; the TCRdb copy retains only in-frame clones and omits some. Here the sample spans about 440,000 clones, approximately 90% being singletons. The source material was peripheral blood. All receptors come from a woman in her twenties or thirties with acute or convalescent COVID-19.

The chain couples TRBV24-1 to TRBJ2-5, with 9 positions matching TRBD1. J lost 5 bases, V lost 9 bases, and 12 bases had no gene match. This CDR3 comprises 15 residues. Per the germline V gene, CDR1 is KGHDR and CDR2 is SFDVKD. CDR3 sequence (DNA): TGTGCCACCGGCGAGGGGACAGGGTTACGCGAGACCCAGTACTTC. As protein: CATGEGTGLRETQYF.

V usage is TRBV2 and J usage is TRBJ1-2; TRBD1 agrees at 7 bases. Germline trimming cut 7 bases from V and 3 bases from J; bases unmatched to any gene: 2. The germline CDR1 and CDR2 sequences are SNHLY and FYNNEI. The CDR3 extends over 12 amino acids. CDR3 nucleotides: TGTGCCAGCAAGGGGACAGACTATGGCTACACCTTC. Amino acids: CASKGTDYGYTF.

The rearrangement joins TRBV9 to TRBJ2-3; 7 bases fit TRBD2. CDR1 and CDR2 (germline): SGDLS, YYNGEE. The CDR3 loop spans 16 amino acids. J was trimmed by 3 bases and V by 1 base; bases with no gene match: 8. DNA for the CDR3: TGTGCCAGCAGCGTATCCATAGCGGGTGATACAGATACGCAGTATTTT. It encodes CASSVSIAGDTDTQYF.

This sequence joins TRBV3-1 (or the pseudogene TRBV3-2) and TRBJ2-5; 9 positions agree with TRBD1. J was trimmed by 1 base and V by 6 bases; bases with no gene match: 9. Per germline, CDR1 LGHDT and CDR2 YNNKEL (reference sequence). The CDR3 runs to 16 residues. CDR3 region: CASRLFRGQGQETQYF. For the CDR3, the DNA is TGTGCCAGCAGACTCTTTAGGGGACAGGGCCAAGAGACCCAGTACTTC.

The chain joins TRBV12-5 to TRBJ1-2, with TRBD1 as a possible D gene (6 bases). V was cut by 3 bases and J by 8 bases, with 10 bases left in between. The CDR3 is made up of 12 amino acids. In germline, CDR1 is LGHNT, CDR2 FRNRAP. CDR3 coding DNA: TGTGCTAGTGGTTTTGGGGGCCTCGGCTACACCTTC. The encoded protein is CASGFGGLGYTF.

For the CDR3, the DNA is TGCGCCAGCAGCCAGAGACAGAGCTCCTACGAGCAGTACTTC. This codes for CASSQRQSSYEQYF. The chain has TRBV4-1 and TRBJ2-7; a possible D gene is TRBD1 (5 bases). This CDR3 has 14 residues. Germline V CDR1 and CDR2: MGHRA, YSYEKL. V gave up 3 bases and J gave up 0 bases, with 9 bases separating them.

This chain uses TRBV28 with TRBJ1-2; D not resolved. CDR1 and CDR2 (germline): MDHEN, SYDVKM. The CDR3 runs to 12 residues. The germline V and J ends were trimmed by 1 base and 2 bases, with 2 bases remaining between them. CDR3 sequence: CASSLSNYGYTF. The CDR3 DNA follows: TGTGCCAGCAGTTTATCGAACTATGGCTACACCTTC.

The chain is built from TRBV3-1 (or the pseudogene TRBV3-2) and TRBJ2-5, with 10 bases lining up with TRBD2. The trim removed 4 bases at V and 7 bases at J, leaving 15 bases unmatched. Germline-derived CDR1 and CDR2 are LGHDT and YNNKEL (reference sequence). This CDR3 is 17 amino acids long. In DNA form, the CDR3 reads TGTGCCAGCAGCCCTAAGACCTTCCTAGCGGGGGAAGGGACCCAGTACTTC. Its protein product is CASSPKTFLAGEGTQYF.

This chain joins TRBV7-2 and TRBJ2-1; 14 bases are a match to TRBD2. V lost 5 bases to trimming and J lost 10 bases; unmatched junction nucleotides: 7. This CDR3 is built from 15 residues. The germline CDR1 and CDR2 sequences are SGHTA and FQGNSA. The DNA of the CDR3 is TGTGCCAGCAGCAGACTAGCGGGGGGGCAGCGGGAGCAGTTCTTC. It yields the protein CASSRLAGGQREQFF.

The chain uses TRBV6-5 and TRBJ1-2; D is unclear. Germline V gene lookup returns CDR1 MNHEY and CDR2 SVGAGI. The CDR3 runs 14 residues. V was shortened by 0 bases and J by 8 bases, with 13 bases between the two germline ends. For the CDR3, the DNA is TGTGCCAGCAGTTACTCATTCCCCAATCTAGGCTACACCTTC. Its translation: CASSYSFPNLGYTF.

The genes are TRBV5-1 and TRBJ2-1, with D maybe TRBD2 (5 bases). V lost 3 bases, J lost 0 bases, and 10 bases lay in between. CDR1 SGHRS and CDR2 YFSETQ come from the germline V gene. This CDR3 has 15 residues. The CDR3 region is CASSWEGSSYNEQFF. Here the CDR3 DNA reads TGCGCCAGCAGCTGGGAAGGGAGCTCCTACAATGAGCAGTTCTTC.

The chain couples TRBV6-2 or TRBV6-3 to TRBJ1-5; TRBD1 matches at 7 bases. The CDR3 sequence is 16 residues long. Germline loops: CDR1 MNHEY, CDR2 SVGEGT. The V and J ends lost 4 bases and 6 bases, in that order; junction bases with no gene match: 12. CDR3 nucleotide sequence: TGTGCCAGCAGTTGGAGTGACAGGGACTCGGGTCAGCCCCAGCATTTT. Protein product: CASSWSDRDSGQPQHF.

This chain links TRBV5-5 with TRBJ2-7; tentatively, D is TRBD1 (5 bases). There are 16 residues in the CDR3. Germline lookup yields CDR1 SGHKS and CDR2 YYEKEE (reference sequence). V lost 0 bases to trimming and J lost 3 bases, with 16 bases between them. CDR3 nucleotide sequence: TGTGCCAGCAGCTTGGAATCACCAGGGTGGAACTACGAGCAGTACTTC. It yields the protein CASSLESPGWNYEQYF. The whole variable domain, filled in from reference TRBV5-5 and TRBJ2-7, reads DAGVTQSPTHLIKTRGQQVTLRCSPISGHKSVSWYQQVLGQGPQFIFQYYEKEERGRGNFPDRFSARQFPNYSSELNVNALLLGDSALYLCASSLESPGWNYEQYFGPGTRLTVT.

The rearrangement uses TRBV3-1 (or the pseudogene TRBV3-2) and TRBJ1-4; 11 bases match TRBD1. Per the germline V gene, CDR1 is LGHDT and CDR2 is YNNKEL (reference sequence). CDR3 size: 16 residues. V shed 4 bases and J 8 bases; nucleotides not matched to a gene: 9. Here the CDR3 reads CASSPGQGVLSEKLFF. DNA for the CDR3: TGTGCCAGCAGCCCGGGACAGGGGGTTCTTTCGGAAAAACTGTTTTTT.

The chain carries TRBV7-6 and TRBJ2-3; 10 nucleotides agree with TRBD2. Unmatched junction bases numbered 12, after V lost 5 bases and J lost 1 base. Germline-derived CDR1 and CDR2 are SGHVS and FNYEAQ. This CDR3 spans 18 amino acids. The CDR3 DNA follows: TGTGCCAGCAGCCCCCGTTCGTCGCTAGCGGGGGGCACAGATACGCAGTATTTT. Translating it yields CASSPRSSLAGGTDTQYF. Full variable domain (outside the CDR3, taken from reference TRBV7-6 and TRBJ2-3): GAGVSQSPRYKVTKRGQDVALRCDPISGHVSLYWYRQALGQGPEFLTYFNYEAQQDKSGLPNDRFSAERPEGSISTLTIQRTEQRDSAMYRCASSPRSSLAGGTDTQYFGPGTRLTVL.

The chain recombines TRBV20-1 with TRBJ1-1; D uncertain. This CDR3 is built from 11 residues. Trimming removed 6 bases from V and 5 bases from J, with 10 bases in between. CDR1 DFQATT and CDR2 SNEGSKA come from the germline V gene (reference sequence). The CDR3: CSARGPTEAFF. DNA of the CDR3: TGCAGTGCGCGTGGGCCGACTGAAGCTTTCTTT.

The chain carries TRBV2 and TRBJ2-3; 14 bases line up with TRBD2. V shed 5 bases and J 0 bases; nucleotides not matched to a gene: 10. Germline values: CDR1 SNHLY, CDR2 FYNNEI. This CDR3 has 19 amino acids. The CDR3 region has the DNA TGTGCCAGCAGTTTTGGGACTAGCGGGGGACCTTCTAGCACAGATACGCAGTATTTT. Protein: CASSFGTSGGPSSTDTQYF.

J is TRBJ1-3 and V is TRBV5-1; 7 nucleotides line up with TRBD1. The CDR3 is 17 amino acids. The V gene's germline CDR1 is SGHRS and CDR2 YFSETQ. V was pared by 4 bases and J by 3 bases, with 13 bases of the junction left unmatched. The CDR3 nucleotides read TGCGCCAGCAGCCCTTATACAGGGGATCGTATTGGAAACACCATATATTTT. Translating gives CASSPYTGDRIGNTIYF.

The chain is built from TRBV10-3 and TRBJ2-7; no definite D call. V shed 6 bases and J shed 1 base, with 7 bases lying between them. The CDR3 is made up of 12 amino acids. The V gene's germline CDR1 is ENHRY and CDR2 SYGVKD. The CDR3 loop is CAISPSSYEQYF. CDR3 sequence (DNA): TGTGCCATCAGCCCCTCTTCCTACGAGCAGTACTTC.

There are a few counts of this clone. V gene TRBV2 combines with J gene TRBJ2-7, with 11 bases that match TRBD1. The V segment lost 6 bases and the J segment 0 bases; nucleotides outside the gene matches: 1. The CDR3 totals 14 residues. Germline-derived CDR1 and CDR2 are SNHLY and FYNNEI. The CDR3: CASRGTGGSYEQYF. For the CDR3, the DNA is TGTGCCAGCAGGGGGACAGGGGGCTCCTACGAGCAGTACTTC.

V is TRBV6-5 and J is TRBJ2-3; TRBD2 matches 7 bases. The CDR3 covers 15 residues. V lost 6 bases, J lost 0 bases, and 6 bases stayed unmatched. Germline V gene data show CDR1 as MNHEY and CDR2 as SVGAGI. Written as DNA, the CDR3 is TGTGCCAGCAGAATCGGGGGGATGAGCACAGATACGCAGTATTTT. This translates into CASRIGGMSTDTQYF.

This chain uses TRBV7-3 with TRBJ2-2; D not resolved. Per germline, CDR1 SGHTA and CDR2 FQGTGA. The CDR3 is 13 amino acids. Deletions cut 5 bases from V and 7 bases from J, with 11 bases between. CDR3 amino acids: CASSPLRSGELFF. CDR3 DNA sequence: TGTGCCAGCAGCCCGTTAAGGAGCGGGGAGCTGTTTTTT.

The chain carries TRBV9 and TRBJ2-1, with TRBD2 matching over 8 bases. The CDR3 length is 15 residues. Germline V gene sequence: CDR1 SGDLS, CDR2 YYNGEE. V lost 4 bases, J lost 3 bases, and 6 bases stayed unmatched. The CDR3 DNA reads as TGTGCCAGCAGCTTTAGCGGGGACTACTACAATGAGCAGTTCTTC. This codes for CASSFSGDYYNEQFF.

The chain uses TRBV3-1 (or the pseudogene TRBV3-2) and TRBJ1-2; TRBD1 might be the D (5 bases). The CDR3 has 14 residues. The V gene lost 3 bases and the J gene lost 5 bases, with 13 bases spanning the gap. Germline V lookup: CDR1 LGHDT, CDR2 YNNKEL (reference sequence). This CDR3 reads CASSQADRSYGYTF. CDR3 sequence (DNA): TGTGCCAGCAGCCAGGCTGACAGATCATATGGCTACACCTTC.

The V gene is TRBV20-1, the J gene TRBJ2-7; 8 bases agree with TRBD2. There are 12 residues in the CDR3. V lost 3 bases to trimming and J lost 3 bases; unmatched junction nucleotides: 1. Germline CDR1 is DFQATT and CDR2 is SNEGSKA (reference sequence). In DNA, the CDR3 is TGCAGTGCTAGTAGCGGGGACTACGAGCAGTACTTC. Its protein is CSASSGDYEQYF.

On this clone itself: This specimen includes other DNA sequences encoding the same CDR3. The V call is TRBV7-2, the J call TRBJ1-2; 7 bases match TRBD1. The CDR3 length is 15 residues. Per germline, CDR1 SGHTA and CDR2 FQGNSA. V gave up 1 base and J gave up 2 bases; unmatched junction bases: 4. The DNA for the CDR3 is TGTGCCAGCAGCTTAGGCCCGACAGGGAACTATGGCTACACCTTC. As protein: CASSLGPTGNYGYTF. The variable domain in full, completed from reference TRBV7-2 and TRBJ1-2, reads GAGVSQSPSNKVTEKGKDVELRCDPISGHTALYWYRQSLGQGLEFLIYFQGNSAPDKSGLPSDRFSAERTGGSVSTLTIQRTQQEDSAVYLCASSLGPTGNYGYTFGSGTRLTVV.